These 6 T cell receptor beta chains originate from one sample sequenced in a study of tumor-infiltrating lymphocytes in primary liver carcinoma. Blood RNA came from unsorted whole blood; germline DNA was also extracted. The template, roughly 0.45 ug total RNA, yielded TCR beta cDNA made with a constant-region primer. Slightly modified ARM-PCR with three nested multiplex PCR rounds yielded TCR beta libraries. Both of the initial two PCR rounds ran for nine to ten cycles and employed TRBV1-TRBV30 forward primers alongside a C-beta reverse primer. MiXCR, applied by TCRdb to the multiplex PCR reads, yields one record per CDR3 protein. The sample has about 350,000 distinct CDR3 sequences; about 65% are singletons. Sample: peripheral blood. All receptors derive from a man in his forties with primary liver carcinoma and hepatitis B virus infection.

Of note for this clonotype: One base away lies a much larger clone, so this may be a sequencing read error. As DNA, the CDR3 is TGTGCCAGCAGTTTAAGGTGGCAGGTCAATCAGCCCCAGCATTTT. Its translation: CASSLRWQVNQPQHF. The chain carries TRBV28 and TRBJ1-5; D gene ambiguous. The V gene's germline CDR1 is MDHEN and CDR2 SYDVKM. V lost 2 bases and J lost 3, with 11 bases in between. This CDR3 contains 15 residues.

The chain employs TRBV29-1 and TRBJ2-5, with unresolved D. The CDR3 length is 11 residues. Germline V gives CDR1 SQVTM, CDR2 ANQGSEA. The CDR3 nucleotides are TGCAGGACACAGTGCGAAGAGACCCAGTACTTC. It codes for CRTQCEETQYF. The variable domain in full, with the rest retrieved from reference TRBV29-1 and TRBJ2-5, is SAVISQKPSRDICQRGTSLTIQCQVDSQVTMMFWYRQQPGQSLTLIATANQGSEATYESGFVIDKFPISRPNLTFSTLTVSNMSPEDSSIYLCRTQCEETQYFGPGTRLLVL.

The chain uses TRBV19 and TRBJ2-5; 7 nucleotides align to TRBD2. The CDR3 has 15 residues. The V gene's germline CDR1 is LNHDA and CDR2 SQIVND (reference sequence). V shed 3 bases, J shed 2 bases, and the junction held 6 bases outside the gene matches. CDR3 bases: TGTGCCAGTAGTATTAGCGGGCGCCCACAAGAGACCCAGTACTTC. This sequence encodes CASSISGRPQETQYF.

To note about this clonotype: This may be a read error, as it is one base from a much larger clone. This chain uses TRBV10-1 with TRBJ2-1; TRBD2 aligns across 7 bases. The CDR3 length is 15 residues. From germline, CDR1 is WNHNN and CDR2 SYGVQD (reference sequence). The CDR3 nucleotides read TGCGCCAGCATTGAGTCTGGCGGGAGTTACAATGAGCAGTTCTTC. It codes for CASIESGGSYNEQFF.

This clonotype showed up just a few times. The J gene is TRBJ2-5, the V gene TRBV28; 9 bases line up with TRBD2. Trimming at V came to 7 bases and at J to 0 bases, leaving 6 bases not matched to a gene. The CDR3 extends over 15 amino acids. Germline V gene data show CDR1 as MDHEN and CDR2 as SYDVKM. The CDR3 is CASTPGLAYQETQYF. CDR3 nucleotides: TGTGCCAGCACCCCCGGACTAGCGTACCAAGAGACCCAGTACTTC.

The rearrangement joins TRBV5-5 to TRBJ2-7; a possible D gene is TRBD1 (6 bases). Trimming pared 4 bases from V and 4 bases from J, leaving 24 bases between. Germline CDR1 and CDR2: SGHKS and YYEKEE (reference sequence). The CDR3 length is 17 residues. The CDR3 nucleotides are TGTGCCAGCAGCAGGGGAGCGTCTAGTGGGGGCGCATACGAGCAGTACTTC. As protein: CASSRGASSGGAYEQYF.